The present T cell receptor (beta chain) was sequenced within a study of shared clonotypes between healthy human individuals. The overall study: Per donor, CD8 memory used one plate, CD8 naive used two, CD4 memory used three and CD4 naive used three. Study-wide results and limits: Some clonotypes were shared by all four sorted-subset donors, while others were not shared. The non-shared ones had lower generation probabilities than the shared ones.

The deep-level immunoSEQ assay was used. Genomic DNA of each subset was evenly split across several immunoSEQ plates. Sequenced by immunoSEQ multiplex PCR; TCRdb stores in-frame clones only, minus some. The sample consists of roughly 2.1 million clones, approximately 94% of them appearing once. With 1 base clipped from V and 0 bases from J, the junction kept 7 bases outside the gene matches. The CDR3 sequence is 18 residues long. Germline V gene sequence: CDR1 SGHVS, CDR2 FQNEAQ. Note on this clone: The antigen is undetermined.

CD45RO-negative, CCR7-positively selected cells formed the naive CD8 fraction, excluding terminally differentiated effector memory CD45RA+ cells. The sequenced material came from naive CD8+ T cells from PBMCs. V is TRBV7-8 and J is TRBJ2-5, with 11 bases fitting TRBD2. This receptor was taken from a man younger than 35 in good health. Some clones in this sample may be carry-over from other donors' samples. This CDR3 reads CASSLESSGRPYQETQYF. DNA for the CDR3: TGTGCCAGCAGCTTAGAGTCTAGCGGGAGGCCGTACCAAGAGACCCAGTACTTC. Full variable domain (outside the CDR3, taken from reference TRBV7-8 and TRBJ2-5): GAGVSQSPRYKVAKRGQDVALRCDPISGHVSLFWYQQALGQGPEFLTYFQNEAQLDKSGLPSDRFFAERPEGSVSTLKIQRTQQEDSAVYLCASSLESSGRPYQETQYFGPGTRLLVL.